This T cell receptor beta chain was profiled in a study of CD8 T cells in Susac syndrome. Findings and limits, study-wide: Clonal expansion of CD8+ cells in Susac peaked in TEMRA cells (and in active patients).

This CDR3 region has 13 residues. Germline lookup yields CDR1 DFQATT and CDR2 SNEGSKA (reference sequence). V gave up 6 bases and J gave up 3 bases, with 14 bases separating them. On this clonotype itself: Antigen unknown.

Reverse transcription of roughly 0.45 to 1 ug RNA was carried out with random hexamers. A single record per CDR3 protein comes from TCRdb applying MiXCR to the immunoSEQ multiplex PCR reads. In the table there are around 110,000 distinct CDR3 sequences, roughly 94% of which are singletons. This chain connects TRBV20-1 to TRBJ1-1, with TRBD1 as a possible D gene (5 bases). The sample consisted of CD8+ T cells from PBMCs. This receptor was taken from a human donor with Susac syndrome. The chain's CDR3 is CSARSTGDTEAFF. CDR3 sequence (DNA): TGCAGTGCCCGATCAACGGGGGACACTGAAGCTTTCTTT.